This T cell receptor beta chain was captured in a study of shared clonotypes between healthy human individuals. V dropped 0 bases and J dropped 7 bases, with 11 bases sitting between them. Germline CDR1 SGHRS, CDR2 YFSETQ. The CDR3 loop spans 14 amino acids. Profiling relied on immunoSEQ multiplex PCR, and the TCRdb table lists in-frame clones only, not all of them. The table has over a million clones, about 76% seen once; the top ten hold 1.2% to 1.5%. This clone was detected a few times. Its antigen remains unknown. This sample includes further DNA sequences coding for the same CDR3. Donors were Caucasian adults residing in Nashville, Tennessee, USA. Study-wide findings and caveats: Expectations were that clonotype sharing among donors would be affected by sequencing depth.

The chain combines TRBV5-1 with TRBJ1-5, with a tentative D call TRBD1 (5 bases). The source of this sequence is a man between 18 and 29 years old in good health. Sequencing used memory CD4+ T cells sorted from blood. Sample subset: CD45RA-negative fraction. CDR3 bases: TGCGCCAGCAGCTTGGCCGGGGGTTACCAGCCCCAGCATTTT. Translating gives CASSLAGGYQPQHF.